The T cell receptor beta chain under discussion was sequenced for a study of HIV-infected children after antiretroviral therapy interruption. Background on the study: Weeks 0, 12, interruption end (24 or 48), and about 3 years post-study gave interruption-arm samples.

CDR3 length: 17 amino acids. From germline, CDR1 is DFQATT and CDR2 SNEGSKA (reference sequence). Trimming left V 1 base short and J 1 base short, with 17 bases between. Treatment noted: PENTA 11 planned treatment interruption arm or continuous ART arm. Unique molecular identifiers were included in an RNA-based 3' RACE TCR library. TCRdb recomputed calls from the 3' RACE reads with MiXCR, one row per CDR3 protein. Of about 89,000 distinct CDR3 sequences detected, around 6.9% appear once; the ten largest clones hold about 1.1%. The source of this sequence is a pool of human donors with HIV. The source material was CD45RA+ CD4+ T cells from PBMCs, pooled from several time points, sampled from a donor given antiretroviral therapy, either interrupted or continuous. This sample's subset: naive CD4+ CD45RA+ CD45RO- T cells. The genes are TRBV20-1 and TRBJ1-5, with D possibly TRBD1 on 5 matching bases. The CDR3: CSARAGPLGESNQPQHF. CDR3 bases: TGCAGTGCTAGAGCCGGTCCCCTAGGGGAGAGCAATCAGCCCCAGCATTTT.